The entry that follows covers one T cell receptor beta chain sequence. Its specificity is not known. The data derive from a study of OX40 agonist ivuxolimab in advanced cancers. Study information: At 0.01 to 10 mg/kg, ivuxolimab was administered intravenously to patients every 2 weeks.

The method was immunoSEQ multiplex PCR; TCRdb's version includes in-frame clones alone and lacks a portion of them. Of tens of thousands of clones listed, more than 75% are singletons. The study's findings and limits: Clonal expansion by week 6 occurred in CD4+ and CD8+ blood T cells (at 0.1 to 3.0 mg/kg).

Blood got drawn at baseline, again on cycle 4 day 1, and then on cycle 7 day 1. This CDR3 has 15 amino acids. Germline V CDR1 and CDR2: WSHSY, SAAADI. With 5 bases removed from V and 4 bases from J, the gap between germline ends came to 14 bases. The receptor's source is an adult with an advanced solid tumor such as melanoma, head and neck, liver or kidney cancer. The rearrangement uses TRBV10-2 and TRBJ2-2; the D gene is possibly TRBD1 (7 bases). Sequences were derived from CD4+ or CD8+ T cells sorted from blood, sampled in a trial of the OX40 agonist ivuxolimab. The CDR3: CASSRQGGLTGELFF. In DNA, the CDR3 is TGCGCCAGCAGTAGACAGGGAGGTCTCACCGGGGAGCTGTTTTTT.